The rows below give T cell receptor beta chains drawn from one sample of a study of blood T cell repertoires in COVID-19. Sequenced by immunoSEQ multiplex PCR; TCRdb stores in-frame clones only, minus some. The data show 70,000 to 100,000 clones, more than 80% seen once. The sample taken for sequencing was peripheral blood. These receptors were collected from a man aged 50-59 years with COVID-19, enrolled during active disease. Each CDR3 is given with its conserved first and last residue. D genes are given only for firm matches. Rows may omit the clone size; those that give it use once, few, many or a size class.

d_call	clone_size	v_call	j_call	cdr3_aa	cdr3_nt
-	-	TRBV4-1	TRBJ1-5	CASSLVPGTTGGQPQHF	TGCGCCAGCAGTCTAGTTCCCGGGACAACCGGCGGTCAGCCCCAGCATTTT
-	-	TRBV15	TRBJ2-1	CATSKGGSYNEQFF	TGTGCCACCAGCAAAGGGGGCTCCTACAATGAGCAGTTCTTC
-	-	TRBV12-3/TRBV12-4	TRBJ2-7	CASSFADIYEQYF	TGTGCCAGCAGTTTTGCAGATATCTACGAGCAGTACTTC
-	-	TRBV2	TRBJ2-1	CASSEKGTRGEQFF	TGTGCCAGCAGTGAGAAGGGTACCAGGGGTGAGCAGTTCTTC
TRBD1	-	TRBV6-5	TRBJ2-7	CASSRDRPPYEQYF	TGTGCCAGCAGTCGGGACAGACCCCCCTACGAGCAGTACTTC
TRBD1	-	TRBV6-6	TRBJ1-2	CASSASPGQGVEGYTF	TGTGCCAGCAGTGCCTCACCGGGACAGGGGGTTGAAGGCTACACCTTC
TRBD2	-	TRBV3-1/TRBV3-2	TRBJ2-2	CASSQAHGGSGGELFF	TGTGCCAGCAGCCAAGCCCACGGGGGGAGCGGCGGGGAGCTGTTTTTT
-	-	TRBV6-2/TRBV6-3	TRBJ2-4	CASSWGTVRGDIQYF	TGTGCCAGCAGTTGGGGGACAGTTCGCGGGGACATTCAGTACTTC
-	-	TRBV19	TRBJ1-2	CASSRGTSGDYGYTF	TGTGCCAGTAGTAGAGGGACTTCAGGAGACTATGGCTACACCTTC
-	once	TRBV5-1	TRBJ2-5	CASSLVPGQETQYF	TGCGCCAGCAGCTTGGTCCCCGGGCAAGAGACCCAGTACTTC
TRBD1	few	TRBV5-1	TRBJ1-6	CASSPTGGDSPLHF	TGCGCCAGCAGCCCAACAGGGGGCGATTCACCCCTCCACTTT
TRBD1	-	TRBV3-1/TRBV3-2	TRBJ1-3	CASSQRGLGNTIYF	TGTGCCAGCAGCCAAAGGGGGCTTGGAAACACCATATATTTT
-	-	TRBV4-1	TRBJ1-2	CASSQDLAGPNYGYTF	TGCGCCAGCAGCCAAGATCTCGCAGGGCCCAACTATGGCTACACCTTC
-	-	TRBV10-3	TRBJ1-1	CAISQGSDTEAFF	TGTGCCATCAGTCAGGGGTCGGACACTGAAGCTTTCTTT
-	-	TRBV7-2	TRBJ1-1	CASSLQGGTEAFF	TGTGCCAGCAGCTTACAGGGCGGCACTGAAGCTTTCTTT
TRBD1	-	TRBV24-1	TRBJ2-3	CATSRGLSTDTQYF	TGTGCCACCAGCAGGGGGCTAAGCACAGATACGCAGTATTTT
TRBD1	-	TRBV10-3	TRBJ2-2	CAIRVEPGTVDTGELFF	TGTGCCATCAGAGTGGAGCCCGGGACAGTGGACACCGGGGAGCTGTTTTTT
-	-	TRBV7-9	TRBJ1-1	CASSLGLMNTEAFF	TGTGCCAGCAGCTTAGGACTGATGAACACTGAAGCTTTCTTT
-	-	TRBV7-9	TRBJ1-2	CASSYETGLVYGYTF	TGTGCCAGCAGCTACGAAACGGGACTTGTCTATGGCTACACCTTC
TRBD2	-	TRBV7-9	TRBJ2-7	CASSSPSGLAAYEQYF	TGTGCCAGCAGCTCCCCTAGCGGGCTCGCCGCCTACGAGCAGTACTTC
TRBD1	-	TRBV2	TRBJ2-7	CASIRSTGGTYEQYF	TGTGCCAGCATTCGCTCCACAGGGGGGACCTACGAGCAGTACTTC
TRBD1	-	TRBV19	TRBJ2-3	CASSTDRGRNTQYF	TGTGCCAGTAGTACGGACAGGGGGCGAAATACGCAGTATTTT
TRBD1	-	TRBV6-5	TRBJ1-6	CASRATGTGRSPLHF	TGTGCCAGCAGAGCTACCGGGACAGGGAGATCACCCCTCCACTTT
TRBD2	-	TRBV9	TRBJ2-5	CASSAMGLAGVFTGETQYF	TGTGCCAGCAGCGCCATGGGACTAGCGGGGGTATTTACGGGAGAGACCCAGTACTTC
-	-	TRBV19	TRBJ1-1	CASSFRSVNTEAFF	TGTGCCAGTAGCTTTCGATCAGTGAACACTGAAGCTTTCTTT
-	-	TRBV7-9	TRBJ1-4	CASSFGGGNEKLFF	TGTGCCAGCAGCTTCGGGGGAGGGAATGAAAAACTGTTTTTT
-	-	TRBV5-6	TRBJ2-1	CASSLGGFSNEQFF	TGTGCCAGCAGCTTAGGAGGGTTTAGCAATGAGCAGTTCTTC
TRBD2	-	TRBV27	TRBJ2-7	CASSYLAGGPYEQYF	TGTGCCAGCAGTTACCTAGCGGGGGGGCCTTACGAGCAGTACTTC
-	-	TRBV7-2	TRBJ2-7	CASSLRQMNIYEQYF	TGTGCCAGCAGCTTAAGACAGATGAATATCTACGAGCAGTACTTC
-	-	TRBV10-3	TRBJ2-2	CAMGGATGELFF	TGTGCCATGGGGGGGGCCACCGGGGAGCTGTTTTTT
-	-	TRBV7-9	TRBJ1-5	CASSLGQASNQPQHF	TGTGCCAGCAGCTTGGGTCAGGCTAGCAATCAGCCCCAGCATTTT
TRBD2	-	TRBV9	TRBJ2-7	CASSTRPDAGGYEQYF	TGTGCCAGCAGCACCAGACCAGATGCGGGGGGATACGAGCAGTACTTC
TRBD1	-	TRBV6-5	TRBJ2-3	CASDPGQGLGQYF	TGTGCCAGCGACCCGGGACAGGGTCTTGGGCAGTATTTT
TRBD1	-	TRBV15	TRBJ1-2	CATSRGQGRGYTF	TGTGCCACCAGCCGCGGACAGGGACGTGGCTACACCTTC
-	-	TRBV4-3	TRBJ1-3	CASSQEGGGGSGNTIYF	TGCGCCAGCAGCCAAGAAGGGGGGGGCGGCTCTGGAAACACCATATATTTT
-	-	TRBV9	TRBJ1-6	CASSVGYSGRGGSPLHF	TGTGCCAGCAGCGTAGGGTATTCGGGGAGAGGGGGTTCACCCCTCCACTTT
-	-	TRBV28	TRBJ1-2	CASSLRAGKEGYGYTF	TGTGCCAGCAGTTTAAGGGCGGGGAAGGAGGGCTATGGCTACACCTTC
-	-	TRBV7-9	TRBJ1-2	CASSLVRGLSDYGYTF	TGTGCCAGCAGCTTAGTACGTGGACTTTCGGACTATGGCTACACCTTC
-	-	TRBV6-5	TRBJ1-1	CASSSRLGLLNTEAFF	TGTGCCAGCAGTTCTCGACTCGGACTCCTGAACACTGAAGCTTTCTTT
TRBD1	once	TRBV10-3	TRBJ1-4	CATKDREQNEKLFF	TGTGCCACGAAAGACAGGGAACAAAATGAAAAACTGTTTTTT
-	once	TRBV11-2	TRBJ2-1	CASTVRGGSEQFF	TGTGCCAGCACCGTCCGAGGGGGAAGTGAGCAGTTCTTC
TRBD1	-	TRBV5-8	TRBJ1-5	CASSFRTGARRQPQHF	TGTGCCAGCAGCTTTCGTACAGGGGCGCGCCGTCAGCCCCAGCATTTT
-	once	TRBV5-1	TRBJ1-4	CASSSGSLDEKLFF	TGCGCCAGCAGCTCCGGGTCTTTGGATGAAAAACTGTTTTTT
-	-	TRBV7-9	TRBJ1-1	CASSLSIGASEAFF	TGTGCCAGCAGCTTATCGATTGGGGCCAGTGAAGCTTTCTTT
TRBD1	-	TRBV24-1	TRBJ1-2	CAGGGDRQWSYTF	TGTGCCGGCGGTGGGGACAGGCAGTGGAGCTACACCTTC
-	-	TRBV5-4	TRBJ2-7	CASSLRGYSYEQYF	TGTGCCAGCAGCTTGAGGGGGTATAGTTACGAGCAGTACTTC
-	-	TRBV7-2	TRBJ2-7	CASSLEVASYEQYF	TGTGCCAGCAGCTTAGAAGTAGCCTCCTACGAGCAGTACTTC
TRBD1	-	TRBV19	TRBJ2-7	CATGDSYEQYF	TGTGCTACAGGGGACTCCTACGAGCAGTACTTC
TRBD2	-	TRBV4-1	TRBJ2-3	CASSQLSGGPPFHQDTQYF	TGCGCCAGCAGCCAGCTTAGCGGGGGGCCGCCGTTCCATCAAGATACGCAGTATTTT
-	-	TRBV27	TRBJ2-5	CASGRGGSETQYF	TGTGCCAGCGGGAGAGGGGGTTCCGAGACCCAGTACTTC
TRBD1	once	TRBV2	TRBJ1-5	CASSDRGLGNQPQHF	TGTGCCAGCAGTGACAGGGGGCTGGGCAATCAGCCCCAGCATTTT
-	-	TRBV9	TRBJ2-3	CASSVVAFSSTDTQYF	TGTGCCAGCAGCGTAGTTGCCTTTAGCAGCACAGATACGCAGTATTTT
TRBD2	-	TRBV10-3	TRBJ2-5	CAISESTGTSGGAEETQYF	TGTGCCATCAGTGAGTCGACTGGGACTAGCGGGGGGGCCGAGGAGACCCAGTACTTC
-	-	TRBV6-2/TRBV6-3	TRBJ1-4	CASSRGRANEKLFF	TGTGCCAGCAGCCGAGGGAGGGCTAATGAAAAACTGTTTTTT
-	-	TRBV18	TRBJ1-1	CASSPSVVRANTEAFF	TGTGCCAGCTCACCCTCGGTTGTTCGCGCGAACACTGAAGCTTTCTTT
TRBD2	-	TRBV7-2	TRBJ2-5	CASSSQRGDGYGTQYF	TGTGCCAGCAGCTCCCAGCGGGGGGACGGGTACGGGACCCAGTACTTC
TRBD1	-	TRBV28	TRBJ1-1	CASSWAGGRTEAFF	TGTGCCAGCAGTTGGGCAGGGGGCCGCACTGAAGCTTTCTTT